The 27 T cell receptor beta chains below come from one sample, sequenced in a study of vaccination and CD4 T cells after COVID-19. These TCRs are of unknown antigen specificity. Researchers used the Oncomine TCR Beta short-read assay to sequence DNA from cultured CD4+ T cells. TCRdb re-derived calls from the PCR reads in MiXCR, one entry per CDR3 protein. The sample lists about 7,600 distinct CDR3 sequences, more than 20% seen once, with approximately 21% in the top ten. Treatment here: roughly 10-day PBMC culture with coronavirus spike peptide pools or control peptides (ViraFEST assay). Material: CD4+ T cells from blood, cultured in vitro, obtained after SARS-CoV-2 vaccination. These receptors were taken from a human donor who had recovered from COVID-19.

V is TRBV5-5 and J is TRBJ1-6, with 7 bases lining up with TRBD1. Looked up from germline, CDR1 is SGHKS and CDR2 is YYEKEE (reference sequence). V lost 4 bases, J lost 0 bases, and 10 bases stayed unmatched. This CDR3 region has 18 residues. The DNA for the CDR3 is TGTGCCAGCAGCGGCCCAGACAGGGTCCTCTCCTATAATTCACCCCTCCACTTT. It is translated as CASSGPDRVLSYNSPLHF.

The chain joins TRBV18 to TRBJ2-7, with 7 bases that match TRBD1. V was clipped by 6 bases and J by 4 bases; unmatched bases: 9. The CDR3 runs 14 residues. CDR1 is KGHSH and CDR2 is LQKENI in the germline V gene. CDR3 amino acids: CASSRDREIYEQYF. In nucleotides, the CDR3 is TGTGCCAGCTCTCGTGACAGGGAAATATACGAGCAGTACTTC.

V and J are TRBV24-1 and TRBJ2-1; 7 bases are a match to TRBD2. Germline V CDR1 and CDR2: KGHDR, SFDVKD. V shed 3 bases, J shed 10 bases, and the junction held 14 bases outside the gene matches. The CDR3 runs 16 residues. The chain's CDR3 is CATSDILADRNGEQFF. The CDR3, as DNA: TGTGCCACCAGTGATATTCTAGCGGATCGAAACGGGGAGCAGTTCTTC.

The chain joins TRBV20-1 to TRBJ2-6; no clear D gene. Trimming took 5 bases from V and 0 from J, leaving 11 bases between them. This CDR3 has 15 residues. Germline loops: CDR1 DFQATT, CDR2 SNEGSKA (reference sequence). This CDR3 reads CSARGRLSGANVLTF. The CDR3 DNA reads TGCAGTGCTCGCGGACGGCTCTCTGGGGCCAACGTCCTGACTTTC.

The V call is TRBV6-1, the J call TRBJ1-2, with D unclear. Germline lookup yields CDR1 MNHNS and CDR2 SASEGT. V shed 2 bases and J shed 7 bases, with 14 bases lying between them. The CDR3 runs to 14 residues. In DNA, the CDR3 is TGTGCCAGCAGTGAATCATCAAGCCTGCCTGGCTACACCTTC. As protein: CASSESSSLPGYTF.

The chain has TRBV7-9 and TRBJ2-3; D call uncertain. Germline V gene sequence: CDR1 SEHNR, CDR2 FQNEAQ (reference sequence). Trimming took off 3 bases at V and 3 bases at J, with 13 bases between the two ends. This CDR3 has 15 residues. Written as DNA, the CDR3 is TGTGCCAGCAGCTTCCGAGCTAGTTTGACAGATACGCAGTATTTT. It encodes CASSFRASLTDTQYF.

This chain links TRBV27 with TRBJ2-6; TRBD1 aligns across 9 bases. The CDR3 covers 15 residues. Trimming cost V 7 bases and J 4 bases; bases outside gene matches: 5. From germline, CDR1 is MNHEY and CDR2 SMNVEV (reference sequence). CDR3 sequence: CASTLQGAGANVLTF. The DNA for the CDR3 is TGTGCCAGCACCCTACAGGGGGCCGGGGCCAACGTCCTGACTTTC.

This clonotype turned up a few times. The chain recombines TRBV19 with TRBJ2-7, with 7 bases aligning to TRBD1. V lost 2 bases, J lost 2 bases, and 3 bases stayed unmatched. The CDR3 runs to 14 residues. Germline CDR1 is LNHDA and CDR2 is SQIVND (reference sequence). The CDR3: CASSIRGPAYEQYF. CDR3 coding DNA: TGTGCCAGTAGTATAAGGGGGCCCGCCTACGAGCAGTACTTC.

This clonotype was seen only a few times. The V gene is TRBV19, the J gene TRBJ1-6; D gene ambiguous. CDR1 is LNHDA and CDR2 is SQIVND in the germline V gene (reference sequence). V lost 2 bases to trimming and J lost 10 bases, with 21 bases between them. The CDR3 consists of 17 residues. Written as DNA, the CDR3 is TGTGCCAGTAGTATACAAGGCGGGGTGCCGGCGGACTCACCCCTCCACTTT. It yields the protein CASSIQGGVPADSPLHF.

By sample fraction, this clonotype is medium-sized (0.01 to 0.1%). The chain recombines TRBV28 with TRBJ1-2; a weak D match, TRBD1 (6 bases). Germline V gene sequence: CDR1 MDHEN, CDR2 SYDVKM. V was pared by 5 bases and J by 2 bases, with 15 bases between. The CDR3 length is 15 residues. CDR3 bases: TGTGCCAGCAGTCCCTCCTCCACAGGGAACTATGGCTACACCTTC. It is translated as CASSPSSTGNYGYTF.

This clonotype ranks as medium-sized. The chain carries TRBV7-9 and TRBJ1-6; 12 bases line up with TRBD1. J was trimmed by 14 bases and V by 4 bases; bases with no gene match: 9. Germline loops: CDR1 SEHNR, CDR2 FQNEAQ (reference sequence). The CDR3 runs to 15 residues. The CDR3 region has the DNA TGTGCCAGCAGCTCCTGGGACAGGGGGCAGTATTCCCTCCACTTT. Translation: CASSSWDRGQYSLHF.

V gene TRBV4-1 combines with J gene TRBJ1-5, with D tentatively TRBD1 (6 bases). The CDR3 has 16 amino acids. Trimming removed 4 bases from V and 3 bases from J, with 16 bases in between. In germline, CDR1 is MGHRA, CDR2 YSYEKL. Written as DNA, the CDR3 is TGCGCCAGCAGCCTCAGAGTATCAGGGGCCAATCAGCCCCAGCATTTT. It is translated as CASSLRVSGANQPQHF.

The chain joins TRBV6-1 to TRBJ2-2; possible D gene TRBD2, 6 bases. The germline CDR1 and CDR2 sequences are MNHNS and SASEGT. This CDR3 has 14 amino acids. V was trimmed by 5 bases and J by 3 bases, leaving 10 bases between them. CDR3 in amino acids: CASSTGLYTGELFF. CDR3 nucleotide sequence: TGTGCCAGCAGTACGGGACTCTACACCGGGGAGCTGTTTTTT.

The J gene is TRBJ2-1, the V gene TRBV19; no definite D call. CDR3 length: 11 amino acids. Germline V CDR1 and CDR2: LNHDA, SQIVND (reference sequence). Trimming removed 4 bases from V and 7 bases from J, with 5 bases in between. DNA for the CDR3: TGTGCCAGTAGTAAGTGGAATGAGCAGTTCTTC. This gives the protein CASSKWNEQFF. Based on the CDR3 plus reference TRBV19 and TRBJ2-1, the full variable domain is DGGITQSPKYLFRKEGQNVTLSCEQNLNHDAMYWYRQDPGQGLRLIYYSQIVNDFQKGDIAEGYSVSREKKESFPLTVTSAQKNPTAFYLCASSKWNEQFFGPGTRLTVL.

This clonotype occurred a few times. The V call is TRBV19, the J call TRBJ2-7; perhaps TRBD1 as D (6 bases). The CDR3 covers 15 residues. V lost 4 bases and J 3 bases, leaving 16 bases between the germline ends. CDR1 is LNHDA and CDR2 is SQIVND in the germline V gene (reference sequence). The CDR3 DNA reads as TGTGCCAGTAGTAGGTATCGGACAGAGAGCTACGAGCAGTACTTC. Translated, it gives CASSRYRTESYEQYF.

Written as DNA, the CDR3 is TGCAGTGCGAAACAGGGGGCTGGATTCGGTAGCAATCAGCCCCAGCATTTT. It encodes CSAKQGAGFGSNQPQHF. V and J are TRBV20-1 and TRBJ1-5; 9 bases match TRBD1. The germline CDR1 and CDR2 sequences are DFQATT and SNEGSKA (reference sequence). Trimming took 6 bases from V and 0 from J; bases not matched to a gene: 12. CDR3 length: 17 amino acids.

Judged by abundance, this clonotype is medium-sized. The gene calls are TRBV19 and TRBJ1-5, with D possibly TRBD1 on 6 matching bases. The CDR3 consists of 12 residues. The germline V gene has CDR1 LNHDA and CDR2 SQIVND (reference sequence). V dropped 8 bases and J dropped 7 bases, with 12 bases sitting between them. CDR3 sequence reads: CASRGAGQPQHF. CDR3 DNA sequence: TGTGCCAGTCGGGGGGCAGGGCAGCCCCAGCATTTT.

Turning to this clonotype: With a much larger clone just one base away, this may be a read error. This chain joins TRBV20-1 and TRBJ2-5, with a tentative D call TRBD2 (5 bases). CDR1 is DFQATT and CDR2 is SNEGSKA in the germline V gene (reference sequence). Trimming stripped 5 bases from V and 7 bases from J, with 20 bases between. The CDR3 extends over 14 amino acids. The CDR3: CSARPPAGKGTQYF. The DNA of the CDR3 is TGCAGTGCTCGGCCTCCTGCCGGGAAAGGGACCCAGTACTTC.

The V and J genes are TRBV11-2 and TRBJ2-1, with D tentatively TRBD1 (6 bases). The CDR3 length is 12 residues. Germline CDR1 reads SGHAT; CDR2 reads FQNNGV. Between the trimmed V and J ends, which lost 6 bases and 8 bases, there was a span of 11 bases. The CDR3 DNA follows: TGTGCCAGCAGTCCCAGGGGCTATGAGCAGTTCTTC. Residues: CASSPRGYEQFF. Supplemented by reference TRBV11-2 and TRBJ2-1, the full variable domain reads EAGVAQSPRYKIIEKRQSVAFWCNPISGHATLYWYQQILGQGPKLLIQFQNNGVVDDSQLPKDRFSAERLKGVDSTLKIQPAKLEDSAVYLCASSPRGYEQFFGPGTRLTVL.

In its sample, this clonotype ranks as medium-sized. The rearrangement links TRBV15 to TRBJ1-5, with 9 positions matching TRBD1. Per the germline V gene, CDR1 is LNHNV and CDR2 is YYDKDF (reference sequence). CDR3 size: 16 residues. After removal of 5 bases from V and 0 bases from J, the junction contained 5 bases not matched to a gene. Here the CDR3 DNA reads TGTGCCACCAGCCGGGGGGACAGGGATAGCAATCAGCCCCAGCATTTT. Its translation is CATSRGDRDSNQPQHF.

In its sample, this clonotype was seen a few times. CDR3 region: CASSPGAGVQETQYF. The CDR3 DNA reads as TGCGCCAGCAGCCCGGGGGCAGGGGTCCAAGAGACCCAGTACTTC. The rearrangement joins TRBV5-1 to TRBJ2-5; D is tentatively TRBD1 or TRBD2 (6 bases each). The CDR3 consists of 15 residues. Germline V gene data show CDR1 as SGHRS and CDR2 as YFSETQ. V was trimmed by 4 bases and J by 1 base, leaving 14 bases between them.

This clonotype came up a few times. The chain joins TRBV28 to TRBJ1-5; perhaps TRBD1 as D (6 bases). CDR3 length: 15 residues. In germline, CDR1 is MDHEN, CDR2 SYDVKM. The V and J ends lost 0 bases and 2 bases respectively, with 8 bases between them. CDR3 region: CASSLWGAGNQPQHF. CDR3 sequence (DNA): TGTGCCAGCAGTTTATGGGGGGCGGGCAATCAGCCCCAGCATTTT.

By sample fraction, this clonotype is medium-sized. The rearrangement joins TRBV6-5 to TRBJ2-7; D is perhaps TRBD1 (6 bases). V lost 0 bases and J lost 3, with 9 bases in between. This CDR3 spans 14 amino acids. Germline V gene sequence: CDR1 MNHEY, CDR2 SVGAGI. CDR3 bases: TGTGCCAGCAGTTACTCAGGGGGTAGCTACGAGCAGTACTTC. Translating it yields CASSYSGGSYEQYF.

The chain recombines TRBV6-1 with TRBJ2-3; D call uncertain. The CDR3 sequence is 14 residues long. The germline V gene has CDR1 MNHNS and CDR2 SASEGT. V was shortened by 6 bases and J by 2 bases, with 12 bases between the two germline ends. The CDR3 protein is CASRHTYITDTQYF. In nucleotides, the CDR3 is TGTGCCAGCAGACATACCTATATCACAGATACGCAGTATTTT.

This clonotype was recorded a few times. CDR3: CASILMWESYGYTF. Written as DNA, the CDR3 is TGTGCCAGCATCCTGATGTGGGAGTCCTATGGCTACACCTTC. The J gene is TRBJ1-2, the V gene TRBV5-8; no firm D call. V lost 6 bases and J lost 4, with 16 bases in between. The CDR3 totals 14 residues. The germline CDR1 and CDR2 sequences are SGHTS and YDEGEE.

In its sample, this clonotype ranks as large (0.1 to 1%). The chain is built from TRBV12-3 or TRBV12-4 and TRBJ2-7, with TRBD2 matching 7 bases. With 1 base clipped from V and 1 base from J, the junction kept 4 bases outside the gene matches. The CDR3 spans 15 residues. CDR3 residues: CASSLGRGRSYEQYF. The DNA of the CDR3 is TGTGCCAGCAGTTTAGGGCGGGGGAGATCCTACGAGCAGTACTTC.

The chain links TRBV18 to TRBJ2-7; 7 bases align to TRBD2. Germline assignment: CDR1 KGHSH and CDR2 LQKENI. With 3 bases clipped from V and 3 bases from J, the junction kept 8 bases outside the gene matches. The CDR3 is 15 residues long. CDR3 residues: CASSPGSTGGYEQYF. The DNA for the CDR3 is TGTGCCAGCTCACCGGGTTCTACGGGGGGCTACGAGCAGTACTTC.